The 14 T cell receptor beta chains below were found in one sample sequenced in a study of neurological immune-mediated disorders. TCRdb recomputed calls from the 5' RACE reads with MiXCR, one row per CDR3 protein. The sample lists 78,000 or so distinct CDR3 sequences; around 4.6% were seen once. The source material was PBMCs. Every receptor here comes from a woman under 40 with multiple sclerosis.

The table lists this clonotype with a few counts. The chain couples TRBV3-1 to TRBJ2-3; D may match TRBD1 or TRBD2 (6 bases each). The V end was cut by 2 bases, the J end by 6 bases, with 15 bases between. Germline CDR1 and CDR2: LGHDT and YNNKEL (reference sequence). The CDR3 covers 15 residues. The DNA for the CDR3 is TGTGCCAGCAGCCAAAAGTCCGGGGGCCTTGATACGCAGTATTTT. Translating it yields CASSQKSGGLDTQYF.

Many counts were recorded for this clonotype. V usage is TRBV4-1 and J usage is TRBJ1-3; D is possibly TRBD1 (5 bases). This CDR3 has 18 residues. The V end lost 1 base, the J end lost 5 bases, and 21 bases lay between the germline ends. CDR1 and CDR2 (germline): MGHRA, YSYEKL. CDR3 in DNA: TGCGCCAGCAGCCAAGCACATCAGGGAATCGGTTTGAGAAACACCATATATTTT. This encodes CASSQAHQGIGLRNTIYF.

The table lists this clonotype with many counts. This chain uses TRBV6-1 with TRBJ2-1; D might be TRBD1 (6 bases). In germline, CDR1 is MNHNS, CDR2 SASEGT. The CDR3 runs 13 residues. V shed 7 bases and J shed 3 bases, with 10 bases lying between them. CDR3 sequence (DNA): TGTGCCAGCAAACAGGGAAACTACAATGAGCAGTTCTTC. Translated, it gives CASKQGNYNEQFF.

This clonotype was seen a handful of times. J is TRBJ1-2 and V is TRBV10-3, with TRBD1 as a possible D gene (6 bases). The V and J ends lost 6 bases and 0 bases respectively, with 14 bases between them. There are 15 residues in the CDR3. CDR1 ENHRY and CDR2 SYGVKD come from the germline V gene. The CDR3 is CAISPDSLTNYGYTF. The CDR3, as DNA: TGTGCCATCAGCCCGGACAGCCTCACTAACTATGGCTACACCTTC.

This clonotype was observed many times. J is TRBJ2-6 and V is TRBV20-1, with a weak D call TRBD1 (5 bases). Germline loops: CDR1 DFQATT, CDR2 SNEGSKA (reference sequence). V dropped 1 base and J dropped 0 bases, with 13 bases sitting between them. The CDR3 contains 17 residues. CDR3 sequence: CSARVPGRFSGANVLTF. The CDR3 nucleotides are TGCAGTGCTAGAGTACCAGGGCGATTCTCTGGGGCCAACGTCCTGACTTTC.

This clonotype appeared many times. The chain recombines TRBV27 with TRBJ1-2; TRBD1 agrees at 7 bases. J gave up 5 bases and V 6 bases, and 9 bases lay outside the gene matches. Germline lookup yields CDR1 MNHEY and CDR2 SMNVEV (reference sequence). This CDR3 contains 14 residues. The CDR3 nucleotides read TGTGCCAGCAGACGACAGGGTGCGGATTATGGCTACACCTTC. Translation gives CASRRQGADYGYTF.

This clonotype came up many times. This chain joins TRBV25-1 and TRBJ2-4; TRBD1 matches 12 bases. This CDR3 has 19 residues. Trimming took 1 base from V and 1 from J; bases not matched to a gene: 8. Per germline, CDR1 MGHDK and CDR2 SYGVNS. CDR3 sequence: CASSELGTGGAVAKNIQYF. Written as DNA, the CDR3 is TGTGCCAGCAGTGAATTGGGGACAGGGGGCGCGGTGGCCAAAAACATTCAGTACTTC.

This clonotype was counted ten times or more. This chain links TRBV12-3 or TRBV12-4 with TRBJ2-3; unclear D gene. The V and J ends lost 2 bases and 4 bases respectively, with 7 bases between them. The CDR3 totals 13 residues. The CDR3 sequence is CASSLFTADTQYF. The DNA of the CDR3 is TGTGCCAGCAGTTTATTCACGGCAGATACGCAGTATTTT.

Ten or more counts support this clonotype. The chain carries TRBV20-1 and TRBJ2-1, with D unresolved. Trimming took off 7 bases at V and 0 bases at J, with 10 bases between the two ends. Germline lookup yields CDR1 DFQATT and CDR2 SNEGSKA (reference sequence). The CDR3 consists of 13 residues. CDR3 DNA: TGCAGTGGTAAGACCAACTCCTACAATGAGCAGTTCTTC. Translated: CSGKTNSYNEQFF.

The chain couples TRBV7-9 to TRBJ1-2, with 10 bases matching TRBD1. Germline V CDR1 and CDR2: SEHNR, FQNEAQ (reference sequence). The CDR3 consists of 15 residues. V shed 3 bases and J 4 bases; nucleotides not matched to a gene: 5. CDR3 nucleotides: TGTGCCAGCAGCTTTGGACAGGGGGGAACCTATGGCTACACCTTC. It encodes CASSFGQGGTYGYTF.

The table lists this clonotype with many counts. The rearrangement uses TRBV6-5 and TRBJ1-5; D not resolved. This CDR3 is 14 amino acids long. Deletions cut 0 bases from V and 3 bases from J, with 6 bases between. Germline CDR1 MNHEY, CDR2 SVGAGI. The CDR3 sequence: CASSYSRSNQPQHF. CDR3 in DNA: TGTGCCAGCAGTTACTCAAGGTCCAATCAGCCCCAGCATTTT.

This clonotype was seen many times. The V and J genes are TRBV10-2 and TRBJ1-5; D gene unclear. V lost 6 bases, J lost 3 bases, and 6 bases lay in between. Germline V gene sequence: CDR1 WSHSY, CDR2 SAAADI. The CDR3 contains 12 residues. CDR3 sequence: CASREVNQPQHF. CDR3 DNA: TGCGCCAGCAGGGAGGTCAATCAGCCCCAGCATTTT.

This clonotype has more than one count but fewer than ten. The V and J genes are TRBV5-1 and TRBJ2-2, with D unresolved. The germline CDR1 and CDR2 sequences are SGHRS and YFSETQ. The V end lost 0 bases, the J end lost 2 bases, and 5 bases lay between the germline ends. The CDR3 covers 14 residues. The chain's CDR3 is CASSLASNTGELFF. In DNA form, the CDR3 reads TGCGCCAGCAGCTTGGCCAGTAACACCGGGGAGCTGTTTTTT.

This clonotype has a count of ten or more. The chain carries TRBV5-1 and TRBJ1-3; D remains ambiguous. Looked up from germline, CDR1 is SGHRS and CDR2 is YFSETQ. There are 14 residues in the CDR3. Trimming pared 1 base from V and 8 bases from J, leaving 13 bases between. CDR3 DNA: TGCGCCAGCAGCTTGAGCCCGGGAGGAGACACCATATATTTT. Its protein product is CASSLSPGGDTIYF.